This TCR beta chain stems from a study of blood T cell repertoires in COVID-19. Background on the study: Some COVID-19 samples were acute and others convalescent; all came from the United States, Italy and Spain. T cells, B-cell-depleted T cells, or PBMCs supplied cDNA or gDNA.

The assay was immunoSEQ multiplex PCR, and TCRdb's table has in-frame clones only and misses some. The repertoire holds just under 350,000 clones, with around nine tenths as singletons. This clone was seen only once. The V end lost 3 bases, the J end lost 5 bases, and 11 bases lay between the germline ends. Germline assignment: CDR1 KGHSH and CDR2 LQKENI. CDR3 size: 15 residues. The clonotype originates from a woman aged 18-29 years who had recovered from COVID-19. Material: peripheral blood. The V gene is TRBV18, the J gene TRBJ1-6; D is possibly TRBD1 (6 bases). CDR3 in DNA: TGTGCCAGCTCACCGCTAGGACAGAATAATTCACCCCTCCACTTT. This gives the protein CASSPLGQNNSPLHF. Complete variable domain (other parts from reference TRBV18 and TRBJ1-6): NAGVMQNPRHLVRRRGQEARLRCSPMKGHSHVYWYRQLPEEGLKFMVYLQKENIIDESGMPKERFSAEFPKEGPSILRIQQVVRGDSAAYFCASSPLGQNNSPLHFGNGTRLTVT.